The subject of this entry is one TCR beta chain. This record belongs to a study of blood T cells in healthy people across ages. Across the study: Every two T cells gave about one barcoded beta molecule via template switching.

Then a second PCR, running about 6 to 11 cycles, was carried out with a sample-barcoded 5' primer and a J-beta primer mix. Each cDNA was tagged by a template-switch adaptor containing 12 random nucleotides. TCRdb used MiXCR to reprocess the 5' RACE reads, holding one entry per CDR3 protein. The table has 1.5 million to 2 million distinct CDR3 sequences, around 48% seen once. Germline loops: CDR1 MGHDK, CDR2 SYGVNS. V was shortened by 6 bases and J by 0 bases, with 9 bases between the two germline ends. The CDR3 is 14 residues long. This receptor was obtained from a woman aged 40 to 50 in good health. Sequencing used blood. V is TRBV25-1 and J is TRBJ2-1, with a possible D match to TRBD2 (5 bases). CDR3 in amino acids: CASRDGDSYNEQFF. The CDR3 DNA follows: TGTGCCAGCAGGGACGGGGACTCCTACAATGAGCAGTTCTTC.